The 27 T cell receptor beta chains reported below all come from one sample, sequenced in a study of CXCR3-negative and CXCR3-positive naive CD8 T cells. Libraries were UMI-labeled 5' RACE TRB cDNA. TCRdb reprocessed the 5' RACE reads and keeps a single row for each CDR3 protein, giving no DNA. The specimen's table records tens of thousands of distinct CDR3 sequences. Sequencing was done on a sample of naive CXCR3- CD8+ T cells from blood. Subset in this sample: CD45RO-CCR7+CD27+CD95- naive CD8+ T cells lacking CXCR3 (TNR3-). These receptors were obtained from a human donor in good health. Some clones in this sample may be carry-over from other donors' samples.

The rearrangement joins TRBV29-1 to TRBJ2-1; TCRdb designates TRBD2, a call that cannot be tested without DNA. The CDR3 runs to 14 residues. CDR1 SQVTM and CDR2 ANQGSEA come from the germline V gene. This CDR3 reads CSLPSPDGLNEQFF.

This chain joins TRBV20-1 and TRBJ2-2. The CDR3 extends over 11 amino acids. Looked up from germline, CDR1 is DFQATT and CDR2 is SNEGSKA (reference sequence). The CDR3 loop reads CSARDGGELFF.

This rearrangement joins TRBV15 to TRBJ2-1; TCRdb returns TRBD2, unconfirmable since there is no DNA. The CDR3 length is 16 residues. The germline gives CDR1 LNHNV, CDR2 YYDKDF (reference sequence). The CDR3 is CATSREGRGGINEQFF.

This chain links TRBV6-6 with TRBJ1-2; checking the TCRdb D call of TRBD1 is not possible without DNA. The CDR3 is made up of 17 amino acids. Looked up from germline, CDR1 is MNHNY and CDR2 is SVGAGI (reference sequence). Here the CDR3 reads CASSYSAVDPGVDGYTF.

The V and J genes are TRBV9 and TRBJ2-5. Germline CDR1 reads SGDLS; CDR2 reads YYNGEE. CDR3 length: 13 amino acids. This chain's CDR3 is CASSVAQQETQYF.

The rearrangement uses TRBV4-1 and TRBJ2-7; TCRdb gives TRBD1 as the D gene, but with no DNA this cannot be confirmed. Germline-derived CDR1 and CDR2 are MGHRA and YSYEKL. This CDR3 comprises 15 residues. CDR3 in amino acids: CASSQESRPRYEQYF.

The chain is built from TRBV7-9 and TRBJ2-5; checking the TCRdb D call of TRBD2 is not possible without DNA. Germline CDR1 and CDR2: SEHNR and FQNEAQ (reference sequence). CDR3 length equals 15 residues. CDR3 loop: CASSLASGVKETQYF.

The rearrangement links TRBV5-6 to TRBJ2-3; the TRBD2 assignment by TCRdb is unverifiable without DNA. Germline V CDR1 and CDR2: SGHDT, YYEEEE. This CDR3 has 13 residues. CDR3 loop: CASSPLGPDTQYF.

The chain employs TRBV3-1 and TRBJ1-1; TCRdb names TRBD1, which stays unverified in the absence of DNA. CDR3 length: 15 amino acids. CDR1 is LGHDT and CDR2 is YNNKEL in the germline V gene (reference sequence). This CDR3 is CASILGGSPSSEAFF.

The chain uses TRBV29-1 and TRBJ1-5; TCRdb designates TRBD1, a call that cannot be tested without DNA. The CDR3 consists of 13 residues. Germline V gene lookup returns CDR1 SQVTM and CDR2 ANQGSEA. CDR3 amino acids: CSVRWGYDQPQHF.

The chain's CDR3 is CASTIGLVRETQYF. V usage is TRBV12-3 or TRBV12-4 and J usage is TRBJ2-5; as DNA is missing, the TRBD2 call by TCRdb cannot be tested. This CDR3 spans 14 amino acids.

This sequence joins TRBV7-8 and TRBJ1-1; there is no DNA to check the TCRdb D call of TRBD1. CDR1 and CDR2 from the germline V gene are SGHVS and FQNEAQ. This CDR3 contains 20 residues. CDR3: CASSFRSGGAQGLGNTEAFF.

The V call is TRBV27, the J call TRBJ1-1. The CDR3 loop spans 11 amino acids. Germline CDR1 reads MNHEY; CDR2 reads SMNVEV (reference sequence). The CDR3 region is CASRENTEAFF.

The V call is TRBV12-3 or TRBV12-4, the J call TRBJ2-1; no DNA is available, so the TRBD2 call from TCRdb remains unchecked. This CDR3 has 11 residues. The CDR3 loop is CASSETSEQFF.

J is TRBJ2-7 and V is TRBV29-1; the TCRdb call, TRBD1, lacks DNA for checking. The CDR3 has 15 amino acids. Germline V gene data show CDR1 as SQVTM and CDR2 as ANQGSEA. CDR3 loop: CSVEERGVEAYEQYF.

The rearrangement joins TRBV6-2 or TRBV6-3 to TRBJ2-2; with no DNA, the TCRdb D assignment of TRBD2 cannot be verified. This CDR3 has 16 amino acids. Germline V gene lookup returns CDR1 MNHEY and CDR2 SVGEGT. Here the CDR3 reads CASSELRAFNTGELFF.

This chain uses TRBV12-3 or TRBV12-4 with TRBJ2-7; absent DNA, TCRdb's TRBD1 call cannot be checked. This CDR3 spans 11 amino acids. The CDR3 sequence is CASKLGGEQYF.

The chain couples TRBV29-1 to TRBJ2-1. Germline CDR1 reads SQVTM; CDR2 reads ANQGSEA. CDR3 length: 12 amino acids. CDR3 protein: CSVALLGNEQFF.

The chain links TRBV10-1 to TRBJ1-1; TCRdb returns TRBD1, unconfirmable since there is no DNA. There are 21 residues in the CDR3. The germline V gene encodes CDR1 WNHNN and CDR2 SYGVQD (reference sequence). CDR3 region: CASSEVSALWDRGNRRTEAFF.

CDR3 residues: CASRPGQGDTEAFF. This chain connects TRBV27 to TRBJ1-1; TCRdb reports TRBD1, a call that lacks DNA to check it against. Germline CDR1 and CDR2: MNHEY and SMNVEV (reference sequence). The CDR3 is made up of 14 amino acids.

The rearrangement uses TRBV28 and TRBJ2-7; the D call from TCRdb, TRBD1, cannot be confirmed without DNA. Germline CDR1 reads MDHEN; CDR2 reads SYDVKM. The CDR3 is 16 amino acids. The CDR3 here is CASSFDREGTTYEQYF.

V is TRBV4-1 and J is TRBJ2-5; the TCRdb D gene call, TRBD1, has no DNA to confirm it. CDR3 length equals 16 residues. Germline values: CDR1 MGHRA, CDR2 YSYEKL. The chain's CDR3 is CASSQPRQGGRETQYF.

The rearrangement uses TRBV28 and TRBJ2-1. The CDR3 is 14 amino acids. Germline V gene lookup returns CDR1 MDHEN and CDR2 SYDVKM. CDR3 loop: CASSLLAPHNEQFF. Looking up the rest from reference TRBV28 and TRBJ2-1 gives the full variable domain: DVKVTQSSRYLVKRTGEKVFLECVQDMDHENMFWYRQDPGLGLRLIYFSYDVKMKEKGDIPEGYSVSREKKERFSLILESASTNQTSMYLCASSLLAPHNEQFFGPGTRLTVL.

The CDR3 reads CASSEPLSLAAQRTGYNEQFF. The chain links TRBV10-1 to TRBJ2-1; the TRBD1 assignment by TCRdb is unverifiable without DNA. Germline-derived CDR1 and CDR2 are WNHNN and SYGVQD (reference sequence). The CDR3 sequence is 21 residues long.

CDR3 protein: CASSLSDNQPQHF. This chain joins TRBV7-8 and TRBJ1-5. Looked up from germline, CDR1 is SGHVS and CDR2 is FQNEAQ. The CDR3 runs 13 residues.

The chain uses TRBV12-3 or TRBV12-4 and TRBJ2-1; the D call from TCRdb, TRBD2, cannot be confirmed without DNA. The CDR3 sequence is 18 residues long. The CDR3 sequence: CASSLASGTQSSYNEEFF.

V is TRBV29-1 and J is TRBJ2-7; TCRdb reports TRBD2, a call that lacks DNA to check it against. This CDR3 spans 12 amino acids. Germline V gene lookup returns CDR1 SQVTM and CDR2 ANQGSEA. The CDR3: CSVEGDRYEQYF.